A single sample gave rise to the 12 T cell receptor beta chains below, sequenced in a study of cytomegalovirus exposure and HLA in healthy donors. Primers for the PCR totalled 60 Vbeta and 13 Jbeta. TCRdb keeps only in-frame clones here, not all; method: immunoSEQ multiplex PCR. Its clone listing holds roughly 55,000 clones. What was sequenced was PBMCs. All receptors come from a woman between 50 and 59 years old in good health and CMV-seropositive.

The chain combines TRBV19 with TRBJ1-2; 7 bases agree with TRBD1. Trimming at V came to 0 bases and at J to 8 bases, leaving 3 bases not matched to a gene. The CDR3 consists of 13 residues. Germline-derived CDR1 and CDR2 are LNHDA and SQIVND (reference sequence). The CDR3 DNA sequence: TGTGCCAGTAGTATAGACAACAGGGGAGGCTACACCTTC. This gives the protein CASSIDNRGGYTF.

The chain is built from TRBV7-2 and TRBJ2-3; 9 bases map to TRBD2. V shed 6 bases, J shed 0 bases, and the junction held 7 bases outside the gene matches. This CDR3 region has 16 residues. Germline V gives CDR1 SGHTA, CDR2 FQGNSA. CDR3 in DNA: TGTGCCAGCAGTCGAGCGGGGGGCCGGAGCACAGATACGCAGTATTTT. Translated, it gives CASSRAGGRSTDTQYF.

The chain has TRBV28 and TRBJ2-4; 10 bases match TRBD2. The CDR3 is made up of 15 amino acids. Germline lookup yields CDR1 MDHEN and CDR2 SYDVKM. V dropped 1 base and J dropped 5; count of bases not matched to a gene: 2. CDR3 DNA: TGTGCCAGCAGTTTATTAGGACTAGCGGAAAACATTCAGTACTTC. It specifies CASSLLGLAENIQYF.

With regard to this clone: Germline and junction disagree at one end, which may indicate a read error. This chain links TRBV28 with TRBJ2-7, with 14 bases fitting TRBD2. The germline gives CDR1 MDHEN, CDR2 SYDVKM. The CDR3 is made up of 16 amino acids. As DNA, the CDR3 is TGTGCCAGCAGCTTATTGACTAGCGGGAGGGTCAACGAGCAGTACTTC. Its protein product is CASSLLTSGRVNEQYF.

V is TRBV28 and J is TRBJ2-1; TRBD2 matches 8 bases. Trimming at V came to 3 bases and at J to 5 bases, leaving 12 bases not matched to a gene. This CDR3 spans 17 amino acids. Germline-derived CDR1 and CDR2 are MDHEN and SYDVKM. The CDR3, as DNA: TGTGCCAGCAGTTTGTGGACTAGCCGTGGGTCCGACAATGAGCAGTTCTTC. It translates to CASSLWTSRGSDNEQFF.

V gene TRBV7-2 combines with J gene TRBJ2-7; the D gene is possibly TRBD1 (7 bases). The germline V gene encodes CDR1 SGHTA and CDR2 FQGNSA. This CDR3 is 14 amino acids long. Trimming removed 5 bases at V and 3 bases at J, with 14 bases between. CDR3 sequence reads: CASSNRGGNYEQYF. The CDR3 DNA reads TGTGCCAGCAGCAACAGGGGAGGAAACTACGAGCAGTACTTC.

This rearrangement joins TRBV9 to TRBJ2-1; TRBD2 agrees at 9 bases. V lost 0 bases and J lost 7; bases outside the gene matches: 8. This CDR3 spans 16 amino acids. CDR1 and CDR2 from the germline V gene are SGDLS and YYNGEE. This CDR3 reads CASSVVGRGGPNEQFF. In DNA, the CDR3 is TGTGCCAGCAGCGTAGTGGGGCGGGGGGGCCCGAATGAGCAGTTCTTC. Drawing the rest from reference TRBV9 and TRBJ2-1, the complete variable domain is DSGVTQTPKHLITATGQRVTLRCSPRSGDLSVYWYQQSLDQGLQFLIQYYNGEERAKGNILERFSAQQFPDLHSELNLSSLELGDSALYFCASSVVGRGGPNEQFFGPGTRLTVL.

The rearrangement joins TRBV19 to TRBJ2-5; 7 bases align to TRBD2. Germline assignment: CDR1 LNHDA and CDR2 SQIVND (reference sequence). After removal of 9 bases from V and 3 bases from J, the junction contained 13 bases not matched to a gene. CDR3 size: 15 residues. The CDR3 here is CASSIGRGTKETQYF. The CDR3 DNA follows: TGTGCCAGCTCCATAGGGAGGGGCACGAAAGAGACCCAGTACTTC.

The CDR3 region is CASSQGQGLGDGYTF. CDR3 bases: TGCGCCAGCAGCCAAGGACAGGGACTGGGAGATGGCTACACCTTC. The chain carries TRBV4-1 and TRBJ1-2; 7 nucleotides align to TRBD1. Trimming cost V 1 base and J 6 bases; bases outside gene matches: 8. Per germline, CDR1 MGHRA and CDR2 YSYEKL. The CDR3 sequence is 15 residues long.

The chain employs TRBV19 and TRBJ1-2; 10 bases map to TRBD1. CDR1 is LNHDA and CDR2 is SQIVND in the germline V gene (reference sequence). The V gene end was trimmed by 7 bases and the J gene end by 4 bases; junction bases not matched to a gene: 3. The CDR3 is made up of 13 amino acids. The CDR3 loop is CASTGQGTYGYTF. The CDR3 coding sequence is TGTGCCAGTACGGGACAGGGGACCTATGGCTACACCTTC.

This chain links TRBV6-1 with TRBJ1-5; 9 nucleotides align to TRBD1. Germline V gene lookup returns CDR1 MNHNS and CDR2 SASEGT. V lost 8 bases to trimming and J lost 3 bases; unmatched junction nucleotides: 8. This CDR3 comprises 15 residues. The chain's CDR3 is CASGQQGALNQPQHF. The CDR3 nucleotides are TGTGCCAGCGGGCAACAGGGGGCTCTCAATCAGCCCCAGCATTTT.

This clone is labeled medium-sized (0.01 to 0.1%) based on frequency. The chain employs TRBV11-2 and TRBJ1-4; no definite D call. V lost 1 base, J lost 0 bases, and 18 bases lay in between. From germline, CDR1 is SGHAT and CDR2 FQNNGV. The CDR3 loop spans 19 amino acids. CDR3 protein: CASSLAREGGLATNEKLFF. Here the CDR3 DNA reads TGTGCCAGCAGCTTAGCCCGAGAGGGAGGGTTAGCAACTAATGAAAAACTGTTTTTT. The full variable domain, in which reference TRBV11-2 and TRBJ1-4 provide the parts outside the CDR3, is EAGVAQSPRYKIIEKRQSVAFWCNPISGHATLYWYQQILGQGPKLLIQFQNNGVVDDSQLPKDRFSAERLKGVDSTLKIQPAKLEDSAVYLCASSLAREGGLATNEKLFFGSGTQLSVL.